This T cell receptor beta chain appears in the sequencing data of a study of identical twins. Trimming stripped 3 bases from V and 2 bases from J, with 7 bases between. The CDR3 consists of 13 residues. Template switching, a step in the protocol, added a universal primer site, and cDNA carried unique molecular identifiers. Using its own MiXCR run on the 5' RACE reads, TCRdb lists one record per CDR3 protein. The sample records hundreds of thousands of distinct CDR3 sequences, 8.5% to 9% being singletons. This clonotype has more than one count but fewer than ten. This sample was shared with a second study, whose subject was yellow fever vaccine responses in identical twins.

Input material: PBMCs. This receptor was identified in a woman between 18 and 29 years old in good health. The V gene is TRBV12-3 or TRBV12-4, the J gene TRBJ1-2; no clear D gene. CDR3 DNA sequence: TGTGCCAGCAGTTTGGCCGTGAACTATGGCTACACCTTC. Translation: CASSLAVNYGYTF.